This TCR beta chain was sequenced during a study of cytomegalovirus exposure and HLA in healthy donors. In the PCR, 60 Vbeta and 13 Jbeta primers were used. Profiled with immunoSEQ multiplex PCR; TCRdb holds only in-frame clones, not every one. The ten top clones account for approximately 6.4%, within a sample of some 200,000 clones. The CDR3 is 12 amino acids. Germline V gives CDR1 SQVTM, CDR2 ANQGSEA. After removal of 7 bases from V and 1 base from J, the junction contained 3 bases not matched to a gene. The chain joins TRBV29-1 to TRBJ2-5; 7 bases agree with TRBD1. This sequence originates from a young man in good health and CMV-seronegative. Sequenced input: PBMCs. The CDR3 loop is CSAGQVQETQYF. The CDR3 DNA sequence: TGCAGCGCAGGACAGGTCCAAGAGACCCAGTACTTC.